This TCR beta chain was recorded in a study of shared clonotypes between healthy human individuals. Only in-frame clones appear in the TCRdb table, and some are missing; sequencing was by immunoSEQ multiplex PCR. The data show millions of clones, with roughly 92% seen just once and under 0.15% held by the top ten. The CDR3 spans 14 residues. CDR1 and CDR2 (germline): SNHLY, FYNNEI. Between the trimmed V and J ends, which lost 2 bases and 5 bases, there was a span of 12 bases. This sequence was found in a man aged 18 to 35 in good health. The chain employs TRBV2 and TRBJ1-2, with D tentatively TRBD1 (6 bases). The specimen was naive CD4+ T cells sorted from blood. Subset here: CD45RA+ positively selected. DNA for the CDR3: TGTGCCAGCAGTGAAAAGGGGGTAGGGTATGGCTACACCTTC. This sequence encodes CASSEKGVGYGYTF.